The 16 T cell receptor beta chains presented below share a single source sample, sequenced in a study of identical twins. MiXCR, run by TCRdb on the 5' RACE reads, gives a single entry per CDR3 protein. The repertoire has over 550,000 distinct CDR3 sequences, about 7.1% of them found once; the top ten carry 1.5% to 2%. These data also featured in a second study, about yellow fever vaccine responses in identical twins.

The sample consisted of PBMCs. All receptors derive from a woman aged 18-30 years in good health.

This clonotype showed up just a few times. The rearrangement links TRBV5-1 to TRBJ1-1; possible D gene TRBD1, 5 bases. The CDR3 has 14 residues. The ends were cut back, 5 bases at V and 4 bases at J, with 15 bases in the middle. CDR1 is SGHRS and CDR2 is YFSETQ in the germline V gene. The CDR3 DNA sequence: TGCGCCAGCAGTGGGACTCGGGGACTCACTGAAGCTTTCTTT. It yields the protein CASSGTRGLTEAFF.

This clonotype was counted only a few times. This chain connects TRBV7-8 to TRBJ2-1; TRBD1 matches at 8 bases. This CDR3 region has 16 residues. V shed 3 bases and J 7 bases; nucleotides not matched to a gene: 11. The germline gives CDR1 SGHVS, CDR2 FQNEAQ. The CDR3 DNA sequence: TGTGCCAGCAGCTTCCCTGGGACAGGTATTAAAAATGAGCAGTTCTTC. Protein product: CASSFPGTGIKNEQFF. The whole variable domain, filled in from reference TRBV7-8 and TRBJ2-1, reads GAGVSQSPRYKVAKRGQDVALRCDPISGHVSLFWYQQALGQGPEFLTYFQNEAQLDKSGLPSDRFFAERPEGSVSTLKIQRTQQEDSAVYLCASSFPGTGIKNEQFFGPGTRLTVL.

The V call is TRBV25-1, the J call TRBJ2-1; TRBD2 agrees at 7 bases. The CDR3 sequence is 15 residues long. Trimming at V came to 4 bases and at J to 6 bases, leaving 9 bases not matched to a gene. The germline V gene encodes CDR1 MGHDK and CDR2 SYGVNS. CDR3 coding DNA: TGTGCCAGCAGTGGTTTGAGGGGAGGGAGCAATGAGCAGTTCTTC. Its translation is CASSGLRGGSNEQFF.

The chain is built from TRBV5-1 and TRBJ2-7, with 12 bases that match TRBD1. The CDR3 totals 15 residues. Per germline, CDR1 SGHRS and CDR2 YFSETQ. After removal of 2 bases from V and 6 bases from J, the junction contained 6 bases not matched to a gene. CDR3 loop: CASSLVGQGAPEQYF. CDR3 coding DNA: TGCGCCAGCAGCTTAGTGGGACAGGGGGCGCCCGAGCAGTACTTC.

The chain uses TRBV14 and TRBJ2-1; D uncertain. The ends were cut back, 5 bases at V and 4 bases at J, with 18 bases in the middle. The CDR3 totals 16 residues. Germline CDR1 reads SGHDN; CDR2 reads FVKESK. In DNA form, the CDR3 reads TGTGCCAGCAGCAGACGAGACCCAATACAATACAATGAGCAGTTCTTC. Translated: CASSRRDPIQYNEQFF. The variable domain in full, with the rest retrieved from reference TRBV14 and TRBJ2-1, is EAGVTQFPSHSVIEKGQTVTLRCDPISGHDNLYWYRRVMGKEIKFLLHFVKESKQDESGMPNNRFLAERTGGTYSTLKVQPAELEDSGVYFCASSRRDPIQYNEQFFGPGTRLTVL.

The CDR3: CASSYSIFEASGRREETQYF. CDR3 in DNA: TGTGCCAGCAGTTACTCGATTTTTGAGGCTAGCGGACGGAGGGAAGAGACCCAGTACTTC. V and J are TRBV6-2 or TRBV6-3 and TRBJ2-5; the match to TRBD2 covers 7 bases. Trimming cost V 0 bases and J 3 bases; bases outside gene matches: 19. This CDR3 has 20 residues. CDR1 is MNHEY, CDR2 SVGEGT, per germline.

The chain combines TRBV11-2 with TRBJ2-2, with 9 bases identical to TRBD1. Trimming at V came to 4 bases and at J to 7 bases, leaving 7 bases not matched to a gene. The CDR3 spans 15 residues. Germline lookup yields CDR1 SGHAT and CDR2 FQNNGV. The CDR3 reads CASSSLQGANGELFF. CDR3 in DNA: TGTGCCAGCAGCTCCCTACAGGGGGCGAACGGGGAGCTGTTTTTT.

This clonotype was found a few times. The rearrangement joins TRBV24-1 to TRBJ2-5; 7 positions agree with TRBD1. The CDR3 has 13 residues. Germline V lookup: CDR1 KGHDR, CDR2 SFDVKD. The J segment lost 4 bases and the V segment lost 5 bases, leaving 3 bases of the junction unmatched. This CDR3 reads CATSGDSGETQYF. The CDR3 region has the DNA TGTGCCACCAGTGGGGACAGCGGAGAGACCCAGTACTTC.

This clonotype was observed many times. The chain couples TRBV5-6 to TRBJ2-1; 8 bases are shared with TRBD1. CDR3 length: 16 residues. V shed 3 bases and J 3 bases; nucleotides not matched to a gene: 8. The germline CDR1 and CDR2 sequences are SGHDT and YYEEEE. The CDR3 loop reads CASSSKTGGSYNEQFF. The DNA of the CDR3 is TGTGCCAGCAGCTCGAAAACAGGGGGTAGCTACAATGAGCAGTTCTTC.

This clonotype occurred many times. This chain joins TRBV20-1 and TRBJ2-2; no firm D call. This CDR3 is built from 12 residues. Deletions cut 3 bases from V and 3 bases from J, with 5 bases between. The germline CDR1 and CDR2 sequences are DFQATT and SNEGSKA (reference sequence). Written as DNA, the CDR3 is TGCAGTGCTAGGGGGTACACCGGGGAGCTGTTTTTT. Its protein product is CSARGYTGELFF.

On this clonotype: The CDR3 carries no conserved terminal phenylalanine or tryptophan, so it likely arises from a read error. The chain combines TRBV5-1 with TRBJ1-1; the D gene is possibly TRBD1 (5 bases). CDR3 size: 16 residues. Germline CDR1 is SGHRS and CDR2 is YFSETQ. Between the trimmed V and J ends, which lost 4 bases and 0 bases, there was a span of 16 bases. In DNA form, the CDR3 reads TGCGCCAGCAGCCCACTTGCGCAGGGCTTGAACACTGAAGCTTTCCTT. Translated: CASSPLAQGLNTEAFL.

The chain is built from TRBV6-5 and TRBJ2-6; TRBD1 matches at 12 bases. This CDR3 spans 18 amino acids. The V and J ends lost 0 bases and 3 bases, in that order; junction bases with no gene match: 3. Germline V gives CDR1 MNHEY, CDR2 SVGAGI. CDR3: CASSYSGTGGGGANVLTF. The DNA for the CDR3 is TGTGCCAGCAGTTACTCGGGGACAGGGGGCGGTGGGGCCAACGTCCTGACTTTC.

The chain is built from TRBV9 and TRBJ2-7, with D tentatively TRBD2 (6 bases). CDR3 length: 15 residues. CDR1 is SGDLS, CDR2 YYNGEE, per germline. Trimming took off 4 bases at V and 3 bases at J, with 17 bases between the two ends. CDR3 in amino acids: CASSHGTLAIYEQYF. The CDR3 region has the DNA TGTGCCAGCAGCCACGGGACTCTGGCCATCTACGAGCAGTACTTC.

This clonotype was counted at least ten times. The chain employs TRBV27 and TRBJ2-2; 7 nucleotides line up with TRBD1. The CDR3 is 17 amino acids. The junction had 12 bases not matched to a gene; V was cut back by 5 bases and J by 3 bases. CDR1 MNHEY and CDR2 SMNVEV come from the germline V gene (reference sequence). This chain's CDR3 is CASSRDRVRLDTGELFF. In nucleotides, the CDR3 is TGTGCCAGCAGTCGAGACAGGGTCCGGTTGGACACCGGGGAGCTGTTTTTT.

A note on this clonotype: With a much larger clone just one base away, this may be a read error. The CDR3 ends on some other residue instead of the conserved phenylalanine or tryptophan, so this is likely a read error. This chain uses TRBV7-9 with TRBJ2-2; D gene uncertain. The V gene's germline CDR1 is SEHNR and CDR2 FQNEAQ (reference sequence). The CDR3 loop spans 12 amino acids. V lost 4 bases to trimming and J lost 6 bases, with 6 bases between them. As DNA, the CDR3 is TGTGCCAGCAGCTCGGACCCCGGGGAGCTGTTTTCT. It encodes CASSSDPGELFS.

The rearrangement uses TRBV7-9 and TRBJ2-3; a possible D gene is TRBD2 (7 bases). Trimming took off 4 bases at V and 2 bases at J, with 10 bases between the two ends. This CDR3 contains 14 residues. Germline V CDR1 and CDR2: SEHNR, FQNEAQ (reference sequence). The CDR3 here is CASSWGGATDTQYF. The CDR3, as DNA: TGTGCCAGCAGCTGGGGGGGGGCCACAGATACGCAGTATTTT.